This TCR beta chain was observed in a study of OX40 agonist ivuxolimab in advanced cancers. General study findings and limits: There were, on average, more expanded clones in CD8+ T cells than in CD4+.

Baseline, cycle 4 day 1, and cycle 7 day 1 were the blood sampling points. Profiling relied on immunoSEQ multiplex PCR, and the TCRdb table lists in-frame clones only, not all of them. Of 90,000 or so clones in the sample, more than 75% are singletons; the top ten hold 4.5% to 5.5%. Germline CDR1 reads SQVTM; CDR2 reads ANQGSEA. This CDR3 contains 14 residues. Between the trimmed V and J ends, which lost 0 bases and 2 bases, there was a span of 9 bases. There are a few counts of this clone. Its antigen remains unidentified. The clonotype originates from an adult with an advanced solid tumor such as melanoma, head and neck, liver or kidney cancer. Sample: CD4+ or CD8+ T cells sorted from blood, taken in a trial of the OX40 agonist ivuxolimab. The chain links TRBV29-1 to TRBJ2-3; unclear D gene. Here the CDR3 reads CSVEDLTVTDTQYF. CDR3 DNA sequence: TGCAGCGTTGAAGATCTTACGGTCACAGATACGCAGTATTTT.